Listed here are 16 T cell receptor beta chains from one sample, sequenced in a study of CD8+ T cells in alopecia areata. As the sequencing template, cDNA was produced by extracting RNA and reverse transcribing it. The assay was immunoSEQ multiplex PCR, and TCRdb's table has in-frame clones only and misses some. The top ten hold over 4% of the sample, which has around 190,000 clones, about 61% seen once. Specimen: CD8+ T cells sorted from blood. These receptors all stem from a human donor in good health.

This sequence joins TRBV9 and TRBJ1-1; tentative D call: TRBD1 (5 bases). Trimming shortened V by 0 bases and J by 5 bases, and 5 bases separated the two germline ends. The CDR3 extends over 12 amino acids. Germline CDR1 SGDLS, CDR2 YYNGEE. CDR3 sequence (DNA): TGTGCCAGCAGCGTAGCAGGGACTGAAGCTTTCTTT. This codes for CASSVAGTEAFF.

This clone has a handful of counts. This chain uses TRBV7-9 with TRBJ2-3, with D perhaps matching TRBD2 (5 bases). The CDR3 has 18 residues. Trimming stripped 5 bases from V and 3 bases from J, with 24 bases between. The germline V gene encodes CDR1 SEHNR and CDR2 FQNEAQ (reference sequence). For the CDR3, the DNA is TGTGCCAGCAGCCTCTCTCGGGAAGCGAGAATGGGAACAGATACGCAGTATTTT. Amino acids: CASSLSREARMGTDTQYF.

This clone has only a few counts. The rearrangement uses TRBV29-1 and TRBJ1-2; D not certain. This CDR3 comprises 13 residues. The V and J ends lost 0 bases and 4 bases respectively, with 9 bases between them. Germline V lookup: CDR1 SQVTM, CDR2 ANQGSEA. The CDR3 loop is CSVEDREAYGYTF. CDR3 bases: TGCAGCGTTGAAGATCGTGAGGCCTATGGCTACACCTTC.

The genes are TRBV18 and TRBJ1-5; possibly TRBD1 for D (5 bases). The germline V gene has CDR1 KGHSH and CDR2 LQKENI. Trimming took off 3 bases at V and 4 bases at J, with 19 bases between the two ends. The CDR3 has 17 residues. CDR3 sequence reads: CASSPGDLYQGNQPQHF. In nucleotides, the CDR3 is TGTGCCAGCTCACCCGGAGACTTATACCAGGGTAATCAGCCCCAGCATTTT.

This clone has only one observation. V usage is TRBV5-1 and J usage is TRBJ2-7, with 7 bases aligning to TRBD1. In germline, CDR1 is SGHRS, CDR2 YFSETQ. The CDR3 loop spans 14 amino acids. The trim removed 0 bases at V and 5 bases at J, leaving 5 bases unmatched. The CDR3 loop reads CASSLGQGADEQYF. In DNA form, the CDR3 reads TGCGCCAGCAGCTTGGGACAGGGCGCCGACGAGCAGTACTTC.

This sequence joins TRBV29-1 and TRBJ2-7; TRBD1 is a possible D gene (7 bases). The germline V gene encodes CDR1 SQVTM and CDR2 ANQGSEA. Trimming shortened V by 1 base and J by 3 bases, and 13 bases separated the two germline ends. The length of the CDR3 is 14 residues. The CDR3 nucleotides are TGCAGCGTTGAAGGACAGGGAGGCGACTACGAGCAGTACTTC. Residues: CSVEGQGGDYEQYF.

This clone was seen a handful of times. V is TRBV2 and J is TRBJ1-2; D is unresolved. With 2 bases removed from V and 5 bases from J, the gap between germline ends came to 9 bases. Germline assignment: CDR1 SNHLY and CDR2 FYNNEI. The CDR3 totals 13 residues. CDR3 in amino acids: CASSEQVLYGYTF. As DNA, the CDR3 is TGTGCCAGCAGTGAACAGGTTCTGTATGGCTACACCTTC.

J is TRBJ2-2 and V is TRBV5-1, with TRBD1 matching over 9 bases. V trimming: 3 bases; J trimming: 7 bases; junction bases outside the gene matches: 7. Looked up from germline, CDR1 is SGHRS and CDR2 is YFSETQ. The CDR3 covers 15 residues. CDR3 amino acids: CASSSPGQGLGELFF. The CDR3 nucleotides read TGCGCCAGCAGCTCACCGGGACAGGGTCTCGGGGAGCTGTTTTTT.

V usage is TRBV29-1 and J usage is TRBJ2-1; D uncertain. CDR1 is SQVTM and CDR2 is ANQGSEA in the germline V gene. V dropped 4 bases and J dropped 4 bases, with 8 bases sitting between them. The CDR3 is 12 residues long. The CDR3 DNA follows: TGCAGCGTTGGCGTCAGTTACAATGAGCAGTTCTTC. Translation gives CSVGVSYNEQFF.

The CDR3 DNA reads as TGTGCCAGCAGTCTACAGGAGGGCAATCAGCCCCAGCATTTT. Its protein is CASSLQEGNQPQHF. The chain recombines TRBV6-5 with TRBJ1-5, with D possibly being TRBD1 (5 bases). This CDR3 comprises 14 residues. Germline V CDR1 and CDR2: MNHEY, SVGAGI. Between the trimmed V and J ends, which lost 5 bases and 2 bases, there was a span of 10 bases.

The chain is built from TRBV29-1 and TRBJ2-7; possible D gene TRBD2, 8 bases. Germline CDR1 and CDR2: SQVTM and ANQGSEA. This CDR3 region has 12 residues. Trimming stripped 6 bases from V and 8 bases from J, with 17 bases between. CDR3 sequence: CSVPGGDSQQYF. The CDR3 region has the DNA TGCAGCGTCCCGGGGGGGGACAGCCAGCAGTACTTC.

This clone was picked up a small number of times. The V and J genes are TRBV29-1 and TRBJ2-2, with a possible D match to TRBD2 (6 bases). This CDR3 region has 11 residues. The V gene's germline CDR1 is SQVTM and CDR2 ANQGSEA. V dropped 5 bases and J dropped 6 bases, with 7 bases sitting between them. The CDR3 DNA is TGCAGCGTTTGGAGGGCCGGGGAGCTGTTTTTT. Translation gives CSVWRAGELFF.

V and J are TRBV4-1 and TRBJ1-2, with TRBD1 identical over 7 bases. Trimming at V came to 3 bases and at J to 4 bases, leaving 8 bases not matched to a gene. There are 15 residues in the CDR3. Germline CDR1 reads MGHRA; CDR2 reads YSYEKL. The CDR3 region has the DNA TGCGCCAGCAGCCAGTTCGGGACAGACCGCTATGGCTACACCTTC. Translation: CASSQFGTDRYGYTF.

The chain employs TRBV4-1 and TRBJ2-1; D uncertain. Germline CDR1 is MGHRA and CDR2 is YSYEKL. Trimming removed 3 bases from V and 2 bases from J, with 8 bases in between. CDR3 length: 14 amino acids. CDR3 sequence (DNA): TGCGCCAGCAGCCATTCCGGACCCTACAATGAGCAGTTCTTC. Translating it yields CASSHSGPYNEQFF.

Here the CDR3 reads CSVLRGGQETQYF. CDR3 bases: TGCAGCGTTTTGCGGGGGGGTCAAGAGACCCAGTACTTC. This rearrangement joins TRBV29-1 to TRBJ2-5; 9 bases are shared with TRBD2. The CDR3 is 13 amino acids. V trimming: 5 bases; J trimming: 2 bases; junction bases outside the gene matches: 3. CDR1 SQVTM and CDR2 ANQGSEA come from the germline V gene.

This sequence joins TRBV5-6 and TRBJ1-1; maybe TRBD1 (5 bases). V gave up 1 base and J gave up 1 base, with 8 bases separating them. The CDR3 sequence is 14 residues long. Germline CDR1 and CDR2: SGHDT and YYEEEE. The CDR3 bases are TGTGCCAGCAGCTTGAGCAGGGCGAACACTGAAGCTTTCTTT. Amino acid sequence: CASSLSRANTEAFF.